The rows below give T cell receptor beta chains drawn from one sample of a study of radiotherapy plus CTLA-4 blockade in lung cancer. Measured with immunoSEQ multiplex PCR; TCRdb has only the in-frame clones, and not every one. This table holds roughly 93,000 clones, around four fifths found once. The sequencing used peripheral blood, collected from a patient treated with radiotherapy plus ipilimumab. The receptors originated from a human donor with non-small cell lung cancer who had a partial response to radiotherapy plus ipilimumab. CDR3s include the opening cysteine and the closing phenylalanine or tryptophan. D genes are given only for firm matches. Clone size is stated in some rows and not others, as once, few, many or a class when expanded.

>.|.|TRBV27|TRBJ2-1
CASSRKQGDEQFF
TGTGCCAGCAGTAGAAAACAGGGCGATGAGCAGTTCTTC
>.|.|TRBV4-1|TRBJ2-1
CASSQPGLPNEQFF
TGCGCCAGCAGCCAACCGGGACTGCCCAATGAGCAGTTCTTC
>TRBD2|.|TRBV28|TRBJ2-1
CASSSGGRPSFSYNEQFF
TGTGCCAGCAGCTCCGGCGGGAGGCCATCGTTCTCCTACAATGAGCAGTTCTTC
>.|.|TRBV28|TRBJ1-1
CASAPLDAEAFF
TGTGCCAGCGCCCCCCTAGACGCTGAAGCTTTCTTT
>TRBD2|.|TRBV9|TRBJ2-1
CASSVPAGGNNEQFF
TGTGCCAGCAGCGTACCAGCGGGAGGGAACAATGAGCAGTTCTTC
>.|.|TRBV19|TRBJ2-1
CASSAPRDTVYNEQFF
TGTGCCAGTAGTGCTCCCCGGGACACGGTCTACAATGAGCAGTTCTTC
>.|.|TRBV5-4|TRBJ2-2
CASSPRQENTGELFF
TGTGCCAGTTCCCCTCGGCAGGAGAACACCGGGGAGCTGTTTTTT
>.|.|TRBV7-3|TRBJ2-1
CASSLSRDSLSEQFF
TGTGCCAGCAGCTTATCACGGGACTCCCTCAGTGAGCAGTTCTTC
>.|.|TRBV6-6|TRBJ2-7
CASSYGRGSEQYF
TGTGCCAGCAGTTACGGGCGGGGAAGCGAGCAGTACTTC
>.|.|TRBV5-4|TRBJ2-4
CASRQQGADIQYF
TGTGCCAGCAGACAACAGGGTGCAGACATTCAGTACTTC
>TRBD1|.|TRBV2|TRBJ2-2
CASSLETGDTGELFF
TGTGCCAGCAGTCTAGAGACAGGGGACACCGGGGAGCTGTTTTTT
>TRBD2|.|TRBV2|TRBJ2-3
CASSRGAGGATDTQYF
TGTGCCAGCAGTCGGGGGGCGGGAGGGGCGACAGATACGCAGTATTTT
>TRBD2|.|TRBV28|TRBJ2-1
CASRTFRVAGDNEQFF
TGTGCCAGCAGAACTTTTAGGGTAGCGGGAGACAATGAGCAGTTCTTC
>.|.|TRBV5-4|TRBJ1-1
CASSPGLLGPTEAFF
TGTGCCAGCAGCCCGGGACTCCTTGGCCCCACTGAAGCTTTCTTT
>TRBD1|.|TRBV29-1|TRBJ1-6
CSVGDRVDSPLHF
TGCAGCGTTGGGGACAGGGTTGATTCACCCCTCCACTTT
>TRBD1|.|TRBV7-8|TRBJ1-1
CASSLFGQGNTEAFF
TGTGCCAGCAGCCTCTTTGGACAGGGTAACACTGAAGCTTTCTTT
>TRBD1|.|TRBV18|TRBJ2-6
CASSVTGSGSGANVLTF
TGTGCCAGCTCAGTGACAGGGAGTGGCTCTGGGGCCAACGTCCTGACTTTC
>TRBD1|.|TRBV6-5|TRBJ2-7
CASSYGFTGATYEQYF
TGTGCCAGCAGTTATGGGTTTACAGGGGCAACCTACGAGCAGTACTTC
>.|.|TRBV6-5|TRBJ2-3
CASSYRAGYSADTQYF
TGTGCCAGCAGTTACCGGGCAGGGTATAGTGCAGATACGCAGTATTTT
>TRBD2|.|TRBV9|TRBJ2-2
CASSVLPLAQNTGELFF
TGTGCCAGCAGCGTTCTCCCACTAGCGCAGAACACCGGGGAGCTGTTTTTT
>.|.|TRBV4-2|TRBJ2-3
CASSQGLAAQVDTQYF
TGTGCCAGCAGCCAAGGGTTGGCGGCCCAAGTCGATACGCAGTATTTT
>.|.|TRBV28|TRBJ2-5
CASSLQGTGETQYF
TGTGCCAGCAGTCTGCAGGGGACCGGGGAGACCCAGTACTTC
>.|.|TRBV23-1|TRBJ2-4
CASSRGGWGGLSIQYF
TGCGCCAGCAGTCGTGGGGGCTGGGGAGGGTTAAGCATTCAGTACTTC
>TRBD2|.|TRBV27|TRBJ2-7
CASSPSGRVLGEQYF
TGTGCCAGCAGTCCTAGCGGGAGGGTGTTGGGTGAGCAGTACTTC
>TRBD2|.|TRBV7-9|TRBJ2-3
CASSFITRTSGRGTDTQYF
TGTGCCAGCAGCTTTATCACCCGGACTAGCGGGAGGGGCACAGATACGCAGTATTTT
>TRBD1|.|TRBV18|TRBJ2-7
CASSPREGTGTYEQYF
TGTGCCAGCTCACCACGAGAAGGGACAGGCACCTACGAGCAGTACTTC
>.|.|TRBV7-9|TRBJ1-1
CASSRQPDTEAFF
TGTGCCAGCAGCCGACAGCCGGACACTGAAGCTTTCTTT
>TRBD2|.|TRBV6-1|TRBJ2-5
CASGLAGRETQYF
TGTGCCAGCGGACTAGCGGGAAGAGAGACCCAGTACTTC
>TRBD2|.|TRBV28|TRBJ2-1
CASRGGLAGGRYNEQFF
TGTGCCAGCAGGGGGGGGCTAGCGGGAGGCCGGTACAATGAGCAGTTCTTC
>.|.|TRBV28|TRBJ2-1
CASLSRGRDEQFF
TGTGCCAGCCTTAGTAGAGGGCGCGATGAGCAGTTCTTC
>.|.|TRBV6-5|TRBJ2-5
CASSLRVQYQETQYF
TGTGCCAGCAGTTTACGGGTTCAGTACCAAGAGACCCAGTACTTC
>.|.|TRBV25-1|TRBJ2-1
CASSGRGYYNEQFF
TGTGCCAGCAGTGGCCGGGGGTACTACAATGAGCAGTTCTTC
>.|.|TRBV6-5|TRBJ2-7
CASSSGRALTYEQYF
TGTGCCAGCAGTTCAGGCAGGGCCCTAACCTACGAGCAGTACTTC
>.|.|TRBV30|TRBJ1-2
CAWDPLSGVYGYTF
TGTGCCTGGGACCCCCTTTCGGGAGTCTATGGCTACACCTTC
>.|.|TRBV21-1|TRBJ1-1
CASSKFWHLNTEAFF
TGTGCCAGCAGCAAATTCTGGCACCTGAACACTGAAGCTTTCTTT
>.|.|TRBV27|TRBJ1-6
CASSLRPNGNSPLHF
TGTGCCAGCAGTTTAAGACCTAACGGGAATTCACCCCTCCACTTT
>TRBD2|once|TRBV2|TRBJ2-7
CASRGGRLTFYEQYF
TGTGCCAGCAGGGGCGGGAGGCTTACATTCTACGAGCAGTACTTC
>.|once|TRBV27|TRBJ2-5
CASSLARDQQETQYF
TGTGCCAGCAGTTTAGCCAGGGATCAACAAGAGACCCAGTACTTC
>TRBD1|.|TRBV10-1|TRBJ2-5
CASSELDRGSEETQYF
TGCGCCAGCAGTGAGTTGGACAGGGGATCGGAAGAGACCCAGTACTTC
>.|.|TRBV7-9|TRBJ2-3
CASRTPIAASTDTQYF
TGTGCCAGCAGGACACCCATAGCGGCTAGCACAGATACGCAGTATTTT
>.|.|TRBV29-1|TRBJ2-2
CSVRAANTGELFF
TGCAGCGTGCGGGCGGCGAACACCGGGGAGCTGTTTTTT
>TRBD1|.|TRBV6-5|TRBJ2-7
CASSSSLRGSSYEQYF
TGTGCCAGCAGTTCCTCCCTCAGGGGGAGCTCCTACGAGCAGTACTTC
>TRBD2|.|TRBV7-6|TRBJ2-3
CASSSVVGAGGTQYF
TGTGCCAGCAGCTCCGTCGTCGGGGCGGGAGGTACGCAGTATTTT
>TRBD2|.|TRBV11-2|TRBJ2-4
CASSLGLASGIIAKNIQYF
TGTGCCAGCAGCTTAGGTCTGGCTAGCGGGATTATAGCCAAAAACATTCAGTACTTC
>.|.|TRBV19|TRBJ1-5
CASSSAGGSQPQHF
TGTGCCAGTAGTTCCGCCGGGGGTAGTCAGCCCCAGCATTTT
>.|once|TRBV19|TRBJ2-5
CASSLQRGETQYF
TGTGCCAGTAGTCTACAGAGGGGGGAGACCCAGTACTTC
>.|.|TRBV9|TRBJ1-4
CASSRRSEGSEKLFF
TGTGCCAGCAGTCGTCGATCGGAGGGGAGTGAAAAACTGTTTTTT
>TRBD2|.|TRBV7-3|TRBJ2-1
CASSLFWTSANNEQFF
TGTGCCAGCAGCTTATTCTGGACTAGCGCGAACAATGAGCAGTTCTTC
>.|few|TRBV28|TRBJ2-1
CASSSHRGDEQFF
TGTGCCAGCAGTTCCCATAGGGGCGATGAGCAGTTCTTC
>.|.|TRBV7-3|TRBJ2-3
CASSLYKSTDTQYF
TGTGCCAGCAGCTTATACAAGAGCACAGATACGCAGTATTTT
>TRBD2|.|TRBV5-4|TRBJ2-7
CASSLVLAGAREQYF
TGTGCCAGCAGCTTGGTGCTAGCGGGAGCGAGAGAGCAGTACTTC
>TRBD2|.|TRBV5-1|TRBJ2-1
CASSLGTSGPHNEQFF
TGCGCCAGCAGCTTGGGGACTAGCGGGCCTCACAATGAGCAGTTCTTC
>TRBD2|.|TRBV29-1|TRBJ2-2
CSVLNPSGTNTGELFF
TGCAGCGTTCTAAACCCTAGCGGTACGAACACCGGGGAGCTGTTTTTT
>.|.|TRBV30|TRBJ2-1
CAWSVGTAGGEQFF
TGTGCCTGGAGTGTTGGAACCGCCGGGGGTGAGCAGTTCTTC